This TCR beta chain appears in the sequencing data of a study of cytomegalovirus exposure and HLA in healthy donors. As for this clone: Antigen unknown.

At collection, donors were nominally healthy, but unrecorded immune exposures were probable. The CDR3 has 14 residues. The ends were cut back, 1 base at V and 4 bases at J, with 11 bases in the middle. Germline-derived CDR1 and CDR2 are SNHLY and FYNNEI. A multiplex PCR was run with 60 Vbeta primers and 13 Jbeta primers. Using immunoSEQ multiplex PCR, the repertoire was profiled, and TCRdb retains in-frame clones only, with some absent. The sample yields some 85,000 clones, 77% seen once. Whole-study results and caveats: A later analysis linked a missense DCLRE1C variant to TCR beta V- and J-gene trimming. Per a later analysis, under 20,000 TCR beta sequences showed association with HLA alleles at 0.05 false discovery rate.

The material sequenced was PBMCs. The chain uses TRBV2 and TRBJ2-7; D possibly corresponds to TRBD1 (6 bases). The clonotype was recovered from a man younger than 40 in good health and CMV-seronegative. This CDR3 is CASSEGTAGYEQYF. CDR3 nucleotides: TGTGCCAGCAGTGAAGGGACAGCTGGATACGAGCAGTACTTC.